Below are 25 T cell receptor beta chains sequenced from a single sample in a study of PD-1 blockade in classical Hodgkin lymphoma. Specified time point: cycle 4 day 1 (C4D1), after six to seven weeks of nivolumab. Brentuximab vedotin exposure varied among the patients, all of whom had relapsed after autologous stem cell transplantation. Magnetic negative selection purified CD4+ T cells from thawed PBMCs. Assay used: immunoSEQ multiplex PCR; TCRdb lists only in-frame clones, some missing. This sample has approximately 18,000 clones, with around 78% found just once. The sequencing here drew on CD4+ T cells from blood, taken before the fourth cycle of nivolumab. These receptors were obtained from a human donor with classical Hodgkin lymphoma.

The CDR3 here is CASSPSIYPYEQYF. The CDR3 nucleotides are TGTGCCAGCAGTCCCTCAATTTACCCCTACGAGCAGTACTTC. The chain employs TRBV27 and TRBJ2-7; D call uncertain. This CDR3 has 14 amino acids. Trimming removed 5 bases from V and 2 bases from J, with 13 bases in between. Germline values: CDR1 MNHEY, CDR2 SMNVEV (reference sequence).

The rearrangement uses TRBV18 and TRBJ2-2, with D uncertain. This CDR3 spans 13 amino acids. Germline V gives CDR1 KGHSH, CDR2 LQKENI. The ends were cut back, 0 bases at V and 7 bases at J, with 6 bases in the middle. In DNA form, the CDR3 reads TGTGCCAGCTCACCACCAAGTATCGGGGAGCTGTTTTTT. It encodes CASSPPSIGELFF.

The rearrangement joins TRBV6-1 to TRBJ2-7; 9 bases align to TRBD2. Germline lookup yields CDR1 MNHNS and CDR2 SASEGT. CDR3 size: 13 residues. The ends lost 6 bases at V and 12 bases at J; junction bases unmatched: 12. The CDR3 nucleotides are TGTGCCAGCAGATTCAGCGGTAGCGGGAGTCTGTACTTC. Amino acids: CASRFSGSGSLYF.

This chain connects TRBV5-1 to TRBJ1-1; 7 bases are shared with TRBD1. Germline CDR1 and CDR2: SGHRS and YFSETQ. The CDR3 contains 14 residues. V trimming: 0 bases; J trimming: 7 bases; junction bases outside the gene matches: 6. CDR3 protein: CASSLETGSSEAFF. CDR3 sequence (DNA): TGCGCCAGCAGCTTGGAGACAGGGTCTAGTGAAGCTTTCTTT.

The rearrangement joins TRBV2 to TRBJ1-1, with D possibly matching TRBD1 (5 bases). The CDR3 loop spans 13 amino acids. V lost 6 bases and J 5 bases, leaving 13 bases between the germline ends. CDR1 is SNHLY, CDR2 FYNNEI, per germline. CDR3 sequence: CASRGVVGTEAFF. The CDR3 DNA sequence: TGTGCCAGCAGGGGGGTGGTTGGGACTGAAGCTTTCTTT.

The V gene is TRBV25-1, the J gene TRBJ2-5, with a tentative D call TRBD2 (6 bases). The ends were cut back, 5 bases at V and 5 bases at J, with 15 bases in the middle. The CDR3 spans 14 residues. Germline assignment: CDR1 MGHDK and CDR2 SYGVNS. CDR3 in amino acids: CASSIHSGPETQYF. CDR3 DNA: TGTGCCAGCAGTATCCATAGCGGCCCGGAGACCCAGTACTTC.

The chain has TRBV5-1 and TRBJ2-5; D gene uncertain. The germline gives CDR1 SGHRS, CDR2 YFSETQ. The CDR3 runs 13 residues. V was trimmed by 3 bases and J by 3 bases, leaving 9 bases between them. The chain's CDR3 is CASSSPAEETQYF. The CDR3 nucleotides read TGCGCCAGCAGCTCCCCTGCGGAAGAGACCCAGTACTTC.

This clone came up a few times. The chain's CDR3 is CASRGQNYGYTF. CDR3 nucleotides: TGTGCCAGCAGAGGACAGAACTATGGCTACACCTTC. This chain joins TRBV2 and TRBJ1-2, with D maybe TRBD1 (6 bases). V was trimmed by 6 bases and J by 2 bases, leaving 7 bases between them. From germline, CDR1 is SNHLY and CDR2 FYNNEI. The CDR3 length is 12 residues. Filled out from reference TRBV2 and TRBJ1-2, the complete variable domain reads EPEVTQTPSHQVTQMGQEVILRCVPISNHLYFYWYRQILGQKVEFLVSFYNNEISEKSEIFDDQFSVERPDGSNFTLKIRSTKLEDSAMYFCASRGQNYGYTFGSGTRLTVV.

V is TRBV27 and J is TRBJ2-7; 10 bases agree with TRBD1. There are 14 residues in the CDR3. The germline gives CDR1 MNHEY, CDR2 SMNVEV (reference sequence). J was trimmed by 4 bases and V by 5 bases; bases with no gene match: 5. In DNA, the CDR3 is TGTGCCAGCAGTGGAAGGGACAGGGGTTACGAGCAGTACTTC. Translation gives CASSGRDRGYEQYF.

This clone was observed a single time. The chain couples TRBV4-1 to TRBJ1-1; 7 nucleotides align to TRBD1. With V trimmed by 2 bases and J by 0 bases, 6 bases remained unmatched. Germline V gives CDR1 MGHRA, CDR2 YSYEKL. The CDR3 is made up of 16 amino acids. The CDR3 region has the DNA TGCGCCAGCAGCCAAACAAACAGGGGACTGAACACTGAAGCTTTCTTT. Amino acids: CASSQTNRGLNTEAFF.

The CDR3 here is CASSILLEDTQYF. The CDR3 DNA reads as TGTGCCAGTAGTATTTTACTGGAAGATACGCAGTATTTT. The V gene is TRBV19, the J gene TRBJ2-3; D uncertain. This CDR3 spans 13 amino acids. Germline CDR1 reads LNHDA; CDR2 reads SQIVND (reference sequence). V shed 3 bases and J shed 5 bases, with 9 bases lying between them.

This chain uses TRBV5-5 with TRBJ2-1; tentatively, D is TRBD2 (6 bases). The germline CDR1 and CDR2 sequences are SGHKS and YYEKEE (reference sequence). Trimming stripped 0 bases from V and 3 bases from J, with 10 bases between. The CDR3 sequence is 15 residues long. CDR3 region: CASSLVTGSYNEQFF. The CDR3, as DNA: TGTGCCAGCAGCTTGGTGACCGGGAGCTACAATGAGCAGTTCTTC.

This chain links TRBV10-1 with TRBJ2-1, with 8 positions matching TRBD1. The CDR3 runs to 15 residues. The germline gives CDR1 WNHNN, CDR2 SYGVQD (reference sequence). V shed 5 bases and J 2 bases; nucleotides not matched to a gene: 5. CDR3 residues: CASSQRTGPYNEQFF. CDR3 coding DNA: TGCGCCAGCAGTCAACGGACAGGGCCCTACAATGAGCAGTTCTTC.

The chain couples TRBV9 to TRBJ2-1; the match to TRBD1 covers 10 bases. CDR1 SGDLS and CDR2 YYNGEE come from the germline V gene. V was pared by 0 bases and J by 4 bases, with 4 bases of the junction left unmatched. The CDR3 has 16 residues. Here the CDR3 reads CASSVGRDRGYNEQFF. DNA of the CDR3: TGTGCCAGCAGCGTAGGTCGGGACAGGGGTTACAATGAGCAGTTCTTC. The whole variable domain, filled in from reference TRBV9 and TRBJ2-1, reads DSGVTQTPKHLITATGQRVTLRCSPRSGDLSVYWYQQSLDQGLQFLIQYYNGEERAKGNILERFSAQQFPDLHSELNLSSLELGDSALYFCASSVGRDRGYNEQFFGPGTRLTVL.

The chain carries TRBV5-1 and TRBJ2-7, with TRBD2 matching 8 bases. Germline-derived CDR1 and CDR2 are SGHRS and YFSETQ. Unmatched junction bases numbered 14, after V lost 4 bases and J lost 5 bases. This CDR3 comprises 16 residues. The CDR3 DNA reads TGCGCCAGCAGCCCACCCCGAGGGGCGGGAGGCGACGAGCAGTACTTC. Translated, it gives CASSPPRGAGGDEQYF.

CDR3 region: CASREQGSLGEKLFF. CDR3 nucleotides: TGTGCCAGCAGAGAACAGGGGTCTTTAGGTGAAAAACTGTTTTTT. V and J are TRBV6-5 and TRBJ1-4; 7 positions match TRBD1. There are 15 residues in the CDR3. V shed 6 bases and J 7 bases; nucleotides not matched to a gene: 11. Per the germline V gene, CDR1 is MNHEY and CDR2 is SVGAGI.

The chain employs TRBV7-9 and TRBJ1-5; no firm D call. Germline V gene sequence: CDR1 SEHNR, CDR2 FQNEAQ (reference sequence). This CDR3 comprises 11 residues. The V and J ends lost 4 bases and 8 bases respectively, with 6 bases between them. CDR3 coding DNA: TGTGCCAGCAGCTGGTGGAAGCCCCAGCATTTT. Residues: CASSWWKPQHF.

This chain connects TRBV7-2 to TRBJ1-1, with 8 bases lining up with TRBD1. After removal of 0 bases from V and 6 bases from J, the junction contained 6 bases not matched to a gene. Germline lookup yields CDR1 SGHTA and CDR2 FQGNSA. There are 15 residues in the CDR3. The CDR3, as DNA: TGTGCCAGCAGCTTAGCACTGGACAGGGTGGCTGAAGCTTTCTTT. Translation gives CASSLALDRVAEAFF.

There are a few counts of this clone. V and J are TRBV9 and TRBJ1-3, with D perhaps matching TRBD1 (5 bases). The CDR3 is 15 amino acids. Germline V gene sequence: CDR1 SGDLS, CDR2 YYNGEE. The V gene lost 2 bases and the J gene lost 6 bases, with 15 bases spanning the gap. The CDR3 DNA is TGTGCCAGCAGCGTGGGGGGTCTAGGTGAAAACACCATATATTTT. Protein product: CASSVGGLGENTIYF.

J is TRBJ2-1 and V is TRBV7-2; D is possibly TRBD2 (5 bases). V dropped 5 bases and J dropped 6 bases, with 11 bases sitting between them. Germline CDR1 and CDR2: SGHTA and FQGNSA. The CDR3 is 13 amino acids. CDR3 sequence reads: CASSTGGPNEQFF. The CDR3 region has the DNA TGTGCCAGCAGCACGGGCGGGCCCAATGAGCAGTTCTTC.

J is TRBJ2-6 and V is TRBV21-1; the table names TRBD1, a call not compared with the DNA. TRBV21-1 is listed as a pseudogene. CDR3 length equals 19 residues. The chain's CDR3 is CASSPPDRDPPSGANVLTF. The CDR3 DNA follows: TGTGCCAGCAGCCCGCCGGACAGGGACCCCCCGTCTGGGGCCAACGTCCTGACTTTC.

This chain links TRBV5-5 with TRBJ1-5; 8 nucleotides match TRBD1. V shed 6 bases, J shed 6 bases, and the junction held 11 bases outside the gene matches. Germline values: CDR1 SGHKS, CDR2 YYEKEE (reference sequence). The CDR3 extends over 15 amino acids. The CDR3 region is CASTLDGQGFQPQHF. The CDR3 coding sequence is TGTGCCAGCACCCTAGACGGACAGGGTTTTCAGCCCCAGCATTTT.

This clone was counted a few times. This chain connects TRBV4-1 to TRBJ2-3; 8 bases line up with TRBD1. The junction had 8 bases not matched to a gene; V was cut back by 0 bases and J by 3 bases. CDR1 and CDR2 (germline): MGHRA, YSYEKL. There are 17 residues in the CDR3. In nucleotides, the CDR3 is TGCGCCAGCAGCCAAGATCGGACAGGGTCGATTACAGATACGCAGTATTTT. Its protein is CASSQDRTGSITDTQYF.

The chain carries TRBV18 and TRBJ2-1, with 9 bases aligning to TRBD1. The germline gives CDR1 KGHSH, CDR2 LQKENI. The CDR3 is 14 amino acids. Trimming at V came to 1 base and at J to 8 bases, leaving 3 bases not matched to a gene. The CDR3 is CASSPRTGVDEQFF. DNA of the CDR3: TGTGCCAGCTCACCACGGACAGGGGTCGATGAGCAGTTCTTC.

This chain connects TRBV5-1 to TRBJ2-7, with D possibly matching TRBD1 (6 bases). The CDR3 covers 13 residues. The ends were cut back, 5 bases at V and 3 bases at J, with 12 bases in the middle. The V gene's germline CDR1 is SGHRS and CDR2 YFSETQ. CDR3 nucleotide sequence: TGCGCCAGCAGATCCGGGACATACTACGAGCAGTACTTC. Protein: CASRSGTYYEQYF.